This T cell receptor (beta chain) was sequenced for a study of blood T cell repertoires in COVID-19. At the level of the study: PBMCs, B-cell-depleted T cells, or T cells were the source of the cDNA or gDNA that made up the material.

As handled by the study authors: Reference gene primer amplification in the assay estimated nucleated cell counts. Here immunoSEQ multiplex PCR was the method, and the copy in TCRdb shows in-frame clones only, minus some. That table furnishes V, J and clone size, whereas the DNA furnished D and trimming. The sample consists of about 200,000 clones, around 80% of them appearing once. The TCR was taken from a man in his forties with acute or convalescent COVID-19. The source material was peripheral blood.

CDR3 in amino acids: CASSVGDRANTEAFF. CDR3 sequence (DNA): TGTGCCAGCAGCGTAGGGGACAGGGCGAACACTGAAGCTTTCTTT. V is TRBV9 and J is TRBJ1-1, with TRBD1 matching over 9 bases. The ends lost 0 bases at V and 1 base at J; junction bases unmatched: 1. The CDR3 extends over 15 amino acids. The germline V gene encodes CDR1 SGDLS and CDR2 YYNGEE.